Sequencing of this T cell receptor beta chain was carried out in a study of shared clonotypes between healthy human individuals. Germline V gene lookup returns CDR1 SGHTA and CDR2 FQGTGA. Trimming took off 2 bases at V and 7 bases at J, with 6 bases between the two ends. The CDR3 covers 12 residues. The assay was immunoSEQ multiplex PCR, and TCRdb's table has in-frame clones only and misses some. The profile covers about 2.5 million clones, with 92% appearing a single time and approximately 0.41% taken by the ten largest. Sequences were obtained from naive CD4+ T cells from PBMCs. Subset of the sample: CD45RA+ positively selected. The genes are TRBV7-3 and TRBJ1-3; D is uncertain. This TCR was sampled from a young man in good health. Some clones in this sample may be carry-over from other donors' samples. The chain's CDR3 is CASSLLSNTIYF. In DNA, the CDR3 is TGTGCCAGCAGCTTACTTAGCAACACCATATATTTT.